This T cell receptor beta chain was recorded in a study of shared clonotypes between healthy human individuals. Germline-derived CDR1 and CDR2 are SGHTA and FQGTGA. The length of the CDR3 is 17 residues. V was clipped by 5 bases and J by 0 bases, with 14 bases between them. Clones were read by immunoSEQ multiplex PCR, and TCRdb kept only the in-frame ones, dropping some. The sample lists fewer than 650,000 clones; around 80% were seen once. The receptor was isolated from a woman aged 40 to 50 in good health. Some clones in this sample may be carry-over from other donors' samples. The V gene is TRBV7-3, the J gene TRBJ2-6, with D perhaps matching TRBD2 (5 bases). The source material was PBMCs. In nucleotides, the CDR3 is TGTGCCAGCAGCCAAAGGGCGGCGGGCTCTGGGGCCAACGTCCTGACTTTC. Amino acid sequence: CASSQRAAGSGANVLTF. Drawing the rest from reference TRBV7-3 and TRBJ2-6, the complete variable domain is GAGVSQTPSNKVTEKGKYVELRCDPISGHTALYWYRQSLGQGPEFLIYFQGTGAADDSGLPNDRFFAVRPEGSVSTLKIQRTERGDSAVYLCASSQRAAGSGANVLTFGAGSRLTVL.